Listed below are T cell receptor beta chains from one sample, sequenced in a study of blood T cell repertoires in COVID-19. Some clones are missing from TCRdb's copy, which holds only in-frame ones; the method was immunoSEQ multiplex PCR. Of roughly 15,000 clones in the sample, 82% were seen once. The specimen was peripheral blood. These receptors were taken from a woman between 65 and 79 years old with active COVID-19. Both conserved end residues are part of each CDR3. D genes are given only for firm matches. The size of a clone is reported for some rows only, either as once, few or many, or as a class for expanded clones.

size,V,D,J,CDR3,DNA
.,TRBV7-8,.,TRBJ1-1,CASSLSGGAEAFF,TGTGCCAGCAGCTTAAGTGGGGGCGCTGAAGCTTTCTTT
.,TRBV7-9,.,TRBJ2-7,CASSLGQNPRYEQYF,TGTGCCAGCAGCTTAGGACAAAACCCTCGCTACGAGCAGTACTTC
.,TRBV27,.,TRBJ2-7,CASSLGGDDYEQYF,TGTGCCAGCAGTTTGGGGGGAGACGACTACGAGCAGTACTTC
.,TRBV29-1,.,TRBJ1-1,CSVDGGKGTEAFF,TGCAGCGTTGATGGGGGGAAGGGCACTGAAGCTTTCTTT
.,TRBV5-6,TRBD1,TRBJ2-5,CASSFGTATETQYF,TGTGCCAGCAGCTTCGGGACAGCTACGGAGACCCAGTACTTC
.,TRBV11-2,TRBD2,TRBJ2-7,CASSWGLARYEQYF,TGTGCCAGCAGCTGGGGACTAGCGCGGTACGAGCAGTACTTC
.,TRBV21-1,.,TRBJ1-4,CASILLRGTNEKLFF,TGTGCCAGCATCCTACTTCGCGGAACTAATGAAAAACTGTTTTTT
.,TRBV7-9,.,TRBJ2-1,CASSSRADTSYNEQFF,TGTGCCAGCAGCTCGCGAGCGGATACTTCCTACAATGAGCAGTTCTTC
.,TRBV5-1,TRBD2,TRBJ2-1,CASSLRAGGLEQFF,TGCGCCAGCAGCTTGAGGGCGGGAGGCCTCGAGCAGTTCTTC
.,TRBV10-2,.,TRBJ2-1,CASIGYVEGNEQFF,TGCGCCAGCATCGGATATGTGGAGGGCAATGAGCAGTTCTTC
.,TRBV5-1,.,TRBJ2-7,CASSLGRGGYEQYF,TGCGCCAGCAGCTTGGGCAGGGGCGGGTACGAGCAGTACTTC
.,TRBV4-3,TRBD1,TRBJ2-3,CASSQGPLGQGRTDTQYF,TGCGCCAGCAGCCAAGGACCTTTGGGACAGGGGCGTACGGATACGCAGTATTTT
.,TRBV9,.,TRBJ2-7,CASSRQTQRDEQYF,TGTGCCAGCAGCCGACAAACGCAGAGGGACGAGCAGTACTTC
few,TRBV24-1,.,TRBJ2-7,CATSEAGRYEQYF,TGTGCCACCAGTGAGGCAGGCCGCTACGAGCAGTACTTC
few,TRBV3-1/TRBV3-2,.,TRBJ2-7,CASSQAERGHEQYF,TGTGCCAGCAGCCAAGCGGAAAGGGGCCACGAGCAGTACTTC
.,TRBV7-6,TRBD2,TRBJ2-3,CASSLVTSGSTDTQYF,TGTGCCAGCAGCTTAGTAACTAGCGGGAGTACAGATACGCAGTATTTT
once,TRBV7-8,TRBD2,TRBJ2-7,CASRNSGSGPYEQYF,TGTGCCAGCCGTAATAGCGGGAGCGGGCCCTACGAGCAGTACTTC
.,TRBV29-1,.,TRBJ1-5,CSVGEGGASNQPQHF,TGCAGCGTCGGGGAGGGGGGGGCGAGCAATCAGCCCCAGCATTTT
.,TRBV4-1,TRBD1,TRBJ2-2,CASSHPQGASTGELFF,TGCGCCAGCAGCCACCCCCAGGGGGCCAGCACCGGGGAGCTGTTTTTT
.,TRBV6-1,.,TRBJ2-1,CASSEAWETYNEQFF,TGTGCCAGCAGTGAAGCGTGGGAGACATACAATGAGCAGTTCTTC
.,TRBV23-1,.,TRBJ2-7,CASSQFSRSEQYF,TGCGCCAGCAGTCAATTTTCCAGGTCCGAGCAGTACTTC
.,TRBV18,.,TRBJ1-1,CASSPPEALNTEAFF,TGTGCCAGCTCACCACCGGAGGCCCTGAACACTGAAGCTTTCTTT
.,TRBV18,.,TRBJ1-1,CASSPNSENTEAFF,TGTGCCAGCTCACCCAACTCCGAAAACACTGAAGCTTTCTTT